These 22 T cell receptor beta chains originate from one sample sequenced in a study of T cells in tumors and immune-related adverse events. Profiling relied on immunoSEQ multiplex PCR, and the TCRdb table lists in-frame clones only, not all of them. The table lists roughly 23,000 clones, 80% to 95% of them singletons. The specimen comprised lymph node tissue, sampled from a patient treated with anti-PD-1 therapy. The source of these receptors is a female donor with metastatic renal cell carcinoma.

The DNA for the CDR3 is TGTGCCAGCAGCAACGGACTAGCGGAATACTACGAGCAGTACTTC. Protein sequence: CASSNGLAEYYEQYF. The chain combines TRBV5-4 with TRBJ2-7; 10 bases line up with TRBD2. The CDR3 has 15 amino acids. Unmatched junction bases numbered 7, after V lost 4 bases and J lost 3 bases. CDR1 is SGHNT and CDR2 is YYREEE in the germline V gene (reference sequence).

This rearrangement joins TRBV5-1 to TRBJ2-7; 7 nucleotides agree with TRBD1. This CDR3 region has 13 residues. V dropped 4 bases and J dropped 6; count of bases not matched to a gene: 7. Germline assignment: CDR1 SGHRS and CDR2 YFSETQ. In DNA, the CDR3 is TGCGCCAGCAGCCCGCGGACAGGAGCCGAGCAGTACTTC. Translating gives CASSPRTGAEQYF.

The chain uses TRBV18 and TRBJ1-1; D not certain. The CDR3 loop spans 12 amino acids. Germline values: CDR1 KGHSH, CDR2 LQKENI. Deletions cut 4 bases from V and 1 base from J, with 4 bases between. CDR3 amino acids: CASSHGNTEAFF. The CDR3 coding sequence is TGTGCCAGCTCACACGGGAACACTGAAGCTTTCTTT.

This chain links TRBV4-3 with TRBJ2-5; TRBD2 matches 9 bases. The CDR3 runs 16 residues. V lost 1 base, J lost 5 bases, and 8 bases stayed unmatched. Germline assignment: CDR1 LGHNA and CDR2 YSLEER. CDR3 bases: TGCGCCAGCAGCCAAGGGTTAGCGGGGGCGGGGGAGACCCAGTACTTC. Residues: CASSQGLAGAGETQYF.

This chain connects TRBV6-5 to TRBJ1-1; TRBD1 agrees at 8 bases. This CDR3 has 11 residues. Germline V gene lookup returns CDR1 MNHEY and CDR2 SVGAGI. After removal of 7 bases from V and 8 bases from J, the junction contained 3 bases not matched to a gene. This CDR3 reads CASTRQGEAFF. CDR3 DNA: TGTGCCAGCACCCGACAGGGGGAAGCTTTCTTT.

The chain links TRBV18 to TRBJ1-6; maybe TRBD1 (5 bases). Deletions cut 6 bases from V and 10 bases from J, with 16 bases between. This CDR3 has 14 amino acids. Germline loops: CDR1 KGHSH, CDR2 LQKENI. CDR3 in amino acids: CASSLPRGSSPLHF. For the CDR3, the DNA is TGTGCCAGCTCGCTTCCACGGGGGAGCTCACCCCTCCACTTT.

The genes are TRBV13 and TRBJ2-1; a possible D gene is TRBD1 (7 bases). The germline V gene has CDR1 PRHDT and CDR2 FYEKMQ (reference sequence). The CDR3 spans 20 residues. With 5 bases removed from V and 6 bases from J, the gap between germline ends came to 32 bases. The CDR3 DNA reads as TGTGCCAGCAGCCCCCAGGGGGGCTTTTTCGGCGGTTATATCACCAATGAGCAGTTCTTC. Translation: CASSPQGGFFGGYITNEQFF. The full variable domain, in which reference TRBV13 and TRBJ2-1 provide the parts outside the CDR3, is AAGVIQSPRHLIKEKRETATLKCYPIPRHDTVYWYQQGPGQDPQFLISFYEKMQSDKGSIPDRFSAQQFSDYHSELNMSSLELGDSALYFCASSPQGGFFGGYITNEQFFGPGTRLTVL.

The chain employs TRBV18 and TRBJ2-3; D uncertain. Germline CDR1 and CDR2: KGHSH and LQKENI. This CDR3 is built from 14 residues. Trimming pared 3 bases from V and 4 bases from J, leaving 11 bases between. The CDR3 coding sequence is TGTGCCAGCTCACCCGTTCAAGGCGCAGATACGCAGTATTTT. Its translation is CASSPVQGADTQYF. Using reference TRBV18 and TRBJ2-3 for the parts outside the CDR3, the full variable domain is NAGVMQNPRHLVRRRGQEARLRCSPMKGHSHVYWYRQLPEEGLKFMVYLQKENIIDESGMPKERFSAEFPKEGPSILRIQQVVRGDSAAYFCASSPVQGADTQYFGPGTRLTVL.

The rearrangement links TRBV11-2 to TRBJ2-6, with 7 bases that match TRBD1. Germline V gives CDR1 SGHAT, CDR2 FQNNGV. Germline trimming cut 3 bases from V and 0 bases from J; bases unmatched to any gene: 5. CDR3 length equals 17 residues. The CDR3 protein is CASSLAGGISGANVLTF. CDR3 in DNA: TGTGCCAGCAGCTTGGCAGGGGGAATCTCTGGGGCCAACGTCCTGACTTTC.

With respect to this clone: Germline is not matched at one junction end, which may reflect a read error. V usage is TRBV7-6 and J usage is TRBJ2-7; tentative D call: TRBD1 (6 bases). Germline V gives CDR1 SGHVS, CDR2 FNYEAQ. This CDR3 is built from 13 residues. The CDR3 nucleotides read TGTGTCAGCAGCCTAACAGGGTCCCACGAGCAGTACTTC. Translation gives CVSSLTGSHEQYF.

This chain joins TRBV5-1 and TRBJ1-2; D call uncertain. CDR3 size: 13 residues. Germline lookup yields CDR1 SGHRS and CDR2 YFSETQ. Trimming left V 0 bases short and J 3 bases short, with 6 bases between. DNA of the CDR3: TGCGCCAGCAGCTTGGAACAGTACTATGGCTACACCTTC. Encoded protein: CASSLEQYYGYTF.

The genes are TRBV15 and TRBJ2-3, with no clear D. Germline-derived CDR1 and CDR2 are LNHNV and YYDKDF (reference sequence). V gave up 0 bases and J gave up 2 bases, with 9 bases separating them. The CDR3 loop spans 15 amino acids. The chain's CDR3 is CATSREGLITDTQYF. Here the CDR3 DNA reads TGTGCCACCAGCAGAGAAGGGCTAATCACAGATACGCAGTATTTT.

The V and J genes are TRBV14 and TRBJ2-7; a weak D match, TRBD1 (8 bases). Trimming removed 1 base from V and 5 bases from J, with 18 bases in between. The CDR3 length is 16 residues. Germline loops: CDR1 SGHDN, CDR2 FVKESK. The CDR3 here is CASSQGIRQGRDEQYF. CDR3 in DNA: TGTGCCAGCAGCCAAGGAATAAGACAGGGGAGGGACGAGCAGTACTTC.

This clone was seen only once. The CDR3 spells CASSSLGTGPNSPLHF. DNA for the CDR3: TGTGCCAGCAGTTCCCTGGGGACAGGCCCTAATTCACCCCTCCACTTT. V gene TRBV25-1 combines with J gene TRBJ1-6, with TRBD1 matching 8 bases. The CDR3 totals 16 residues. Germline V gives CDR1 MGHDK, CDR2 SYGVNS. J gave up 6 bases and V 5 bases, and 9 bases lay outside the gene matches.

The rearrangement uses TRBV10-1 and TRBJ2-3; unclear D gene. Trimming took 0 bases from V and 3 from J, leaving 4 bases between them. This CDR3 has 13 amino acids. Germline V lookup: CDR1 WNHNN, CDR2 SYGVQD (reference sequence). The CDR3 coding sequence is TGCGCCAGCAGTGAGTCTGGAACAGATACGCAGTATTTT. It translates to CASSESGTDTQYF.

This chain connects TRBV2 to TRBJ2-1; 12 bases agree with TRBD2. Germline V CDR1 and CDR2: SNHLY, FYNNEI. Germline trimming cut 5 bases from V and 8 bases from J; bases unmatched to any gene: 7. The CDR3 spans 15 residues. The DNA for the CDR3 is TGTGCCAGCAGTCTAGCGGGGGGGCCGGGGCATGAGCAGTTCTTC. It is translated as CASSLAGGPGHEQFF.

This rearrangement joins TRBV29-1 to TRBJ2-2, with 8 bases that match TRBD1. Losses at the gene ends were 7 bases for V and 3 bases for J; bases not matched to a gene: 4. CDR1 SQVTM and CDR2 ANQGSEA come from the germline V gene. The CDR3 extends over 13 amino acids. The CDR3 nucleotides read TGCAGCGCCGACAGGGGCTACACCGGGGAGCTGTTTTTT. This encodes CSADRGYTGELFF.

The table lists this clone with a count of one. V gene TRBV4-1 combines with J gene TRBJ1-5; 9 bases are shared with TRBD1. CDR1 is MGHRA, CDR2 YSYEKL, per germline. J gave up 3 bases and V 2 bases, and 5 bases lay outside the gene matches. CDR3 size: 16 residues. The CDR3 reads CASSQTDRGSNQPQHF. CDR3 DNA sequence: TGCGCCAGCAGCCAAACGGACAGGGGATCCAATCAGCCCCAGCATTTT.

The rearrangement uses TRBV27 and TRBJ1-6; D gene uncertain. The V gene lost 3 bases and the J gene lost 7 bases, with 10 bases spanning the gap. The CDR3 is made up of 14 amino acids. From germline, CDR1 is MNHEY and CDR2 SMNVEV (reference sequence). The CDR3: CASSFSQWNSPLHF. CDR3 bases: TGTGCCAGCAGTTTTTCCCAATGGAATTCACCCCTCCACTTT.

Here the CDR3 DNA reads TGTGCCAGCAGCGTAGACCCCAGAACCGGGGAGCTGTTTTTT. This codes for CASSVDPRTGELFF. This chain joins TRBV9 and TRBJ2-2; D not resolved. The CDR3 extends over 14 amino acids. V shed 0 bases and J shed 5 bases, with 8 bases lying between them. Germline CDR1 SGDLS, CDR2 YYNGEE.

This sequence joins TRBV29-1 and TRBJ1-1, with 8 bases aligning to TRBD1. The germline V gene has CDR1 SQVTM and CDR2 ANQGSEA. The ends lost 4 bases at V and 4 bases at J; junction bases unmatched: 5. This CDR3 has 13 amino acids. CDR3 protein: CSVATGAPTEAFF. DNA for the CDR3: TGCAGCGTTGCGACAGGGGCCCCCACTGAAGCTTTCTTT.

The CDR3 bases are TGTGCTAGCAGCAAACCCGGCCGAGTAGATCAGCCCCAGCATTTT. Its protein product is CASSKPGRVDQPQHF. The rearrangement links TRBV21-1 to TRBJ1-5. TRBV21-1 is labeled a pseudogene. The CDR3 spans 15 residues.